This TCR beta chain was sequenced in a study of blood T cell repertoires in COVID-19. Study-wide context: Collection of acute and convalescent COVID-19 samples took place in the United States, Italy and Spain.

With 1 base clipped from V and 3 bases from J, the junction kept 13 bases outside the gene matches. CDR1 MGHRA and CDR2 YSYEKL come from the germline V gene. This CDR3 contains 19 residues. This clone appeared once. Original processing notes: Quantification of nucleated cells was approximated via reference gene primer amplification. Profiled with immunoSEQ multiplex PCR; TCRdb holds only in-frame clones, not every one. V and J calls and clone size are as listed in that table; D and trimming were resolved from the DNA. The data show approximately 300,000 clones, about 82% seen once. This receptor was taken from a woman in her 50s with acute or convalescent COVID-19. The sequenced sample was peripheral blood. The rearrangement joins TRBV4-1 to TRBJ2-3; 10 positions match TRBD2. CDR3 protein: CASSQAGVYSGRRTDTQYF. The CDR3 nucleotides are TGCGCCAGCAGCCAAGCGGGTGTTTATAGCGGGAGGAGGACAGATACGCAGTATTTT.